Given below is one TCR beta chain in context. The sample belongs to a study of blood T cell repertoires in COVID-19. Whole-study context: Acute and convalescent COVID-19 samples came from the United States, Italy and Spain.

Methods used by the authors: Nucleated cell number was recorded as an estimate derived from reference gene primer amplification. The method was immunoSEQ multiplex PCR; TCRdb's version includes in-frame clones alone and lacks a portion of them. The DNA gave D and trimming, while V, J and clone size come from that table. The sample holds some 200,000 clones, around 90% seen once. Those who participated ranged in age from about 18 to 95 years and resided in about two dozen US areas. Clinical history as reported by participants underpinned cohort assignment. The sequence was collected from a woman aged 30 to 39 who had recovered from COVID-19. Sequenced: PBMCs or T cells enriched from blood (not recorded which).

The CDR3, as DNA: TGTGCCAGCAGCTCCGGGGGGAAGGGTGAAAAACTGTTTTTT. Its translation is CASSSGGKGEKLFF. The rearrangement links TRBV5-6 to TRBJ1-4; weak D call: TRBD1 (5 bases). Germline V lookup: CDR1 SGHDT, CDR2 YYEEEE. This CDR3 is 14 amino acids long. The V end was cut by 3 bases, the J end by 7 bases, with 13 bases between.